The clone carrying this T cell receptor (beta chain) has only one observation. The data derive from a study of cytomegalovirus exposure and HLA in healthy donors. Clones were sequenced by immunoSEQ multiplex PCR, and TCRdb holds only the in-frame ones, with some missing. The sample contains roughly 70,000 clones, around 97% of which appear only once. The V end was cut by 0 bases, the J end by 4 bases, with 12 bases between. Germline V CDR1 and CDR2: MGHRA, YSYEKL. The CDR3 contains 15 residues. The sequence was obtained from a man aged 18 to 30 in good health and CMV-seronegative. The chain recombines TRBV4-1 with TRBJ1-2; D perhaps matches TRBD1 (6 bases). Sequencing used PBMCs. CDR3 sequence: CASSQDAAGAYGYTF. The CDR3 DNA reads as TGCGCCAGCAGCCAAGACGCTGCGGGGGCCTATGGCTACACCTTC.